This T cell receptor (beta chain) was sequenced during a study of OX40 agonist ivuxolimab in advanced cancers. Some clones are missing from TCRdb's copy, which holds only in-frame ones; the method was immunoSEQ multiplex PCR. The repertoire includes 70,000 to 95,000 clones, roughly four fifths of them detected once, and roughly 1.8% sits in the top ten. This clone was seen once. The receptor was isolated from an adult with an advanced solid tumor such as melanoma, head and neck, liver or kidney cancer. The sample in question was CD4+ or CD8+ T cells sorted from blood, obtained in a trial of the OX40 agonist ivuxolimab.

CDR3 sequence reads: CASSVESNQPQHF. CDR3 DNA sequence: TGTGCCAGCAGTGTTGAAAGCAATCAGCCCCAGCATTTT. The rearrangement uses TRBV2 and TRBJ1-5; D is uncertain. The CDR3 is made up of 13 amino acids. Germline CDR1 and CDR2: SNHLY and FYNNEI. V was shortened by 4 bases and J by 1 base, with 5 bases between the two germline ends.